The clone carrying this TCR beta chain was counted ten times or more. The sample carries other DNA sequences with the same CDR3. V gave up 1 base and J gave up 7 bases; unmatched junction bases: 6. Germline CDR1 reads KGHSH; CDR2 reads LQKENI. The CDR3 runs 17 residues. Assay used: immunoSEQ multiplex PCR; TCRdb lists only in-frame clones, some missing. Of under 350,000 clones listed, roughly 85% are singletons. The sample belongs to a study of cytomegalovirus exposure and HLA in healthy donors. The overall study: It was reported in a later analysis that the same platform had been used for the 100 to 150 validation repertoires as for the roughly 650 first-cohort repertoires.

J is TRBJ2-1 and V is TRBV18; 14 nucleotides match TRBD2. The sample consisted of PBMCs. This TCR was recovered from a woman between 18 and 29 years old in good health and CMV-seronegative. CDR3 bases: TGTGCCAGCTCACCACGGACTAGCGGGGGGCTAGGGAATGAGCAGTTCTTC. It specifies CASSPRTSGGLGNEQFF.